This T cell receptor beta chain emerged from a study of blood T cell repertoires in COVID-19. Libraries were prepared by immunoSEQ multiplex PCR; TCRdb keeps only in-frame clonotypes and omits some of them. Altogether about 62,000 clones are present, around four fifths being singletons, with the ten largest covering roughly 22%. This clone has more than one count but fewer than ten. The V gene lost 8 bases and the J gene lost 0 bases, with 14 bases spanning the gap. The germline CDR1 and CDR2 sequences are SGHTA and FQGNSA. The CDR3 has 15 residues. The V gene is TRBV7-2, the J gene TRBJ1-5; maybe TRBD1 (5 bases). The sequence was obtained from a woman of 80 years or more with active or convalescent COVID-19. The sample taken for sequencing was peripheral blood. The DNA of the CDR3 is TGTGCCAGCCGCCAGGGAAGTAGTAGCAATCAGCCCCAGCATTTT. Translation: CASRQGSSSNQPQHF.